Below are 26 T cell receptor beta chains sequenced from a single sample in a study of cytomegalovirus exposure and HLA in healthy donors. The PCR contained 60 Vbeta and 13 Jbeta primers. Some clones are missing from TCRdb's copy, which holds only in-frame ones; the method was immunoSEQ multiplex PCR. The table includes about 140,000 clones, 65% to 85% detected once. Sequenced: PBMCs. Every receptor here comes from a man aged 45-60 years in good health and CMV-seronegative.

This clone was detected only a few times. The chain is built from TRBV7-9 and TRBJ1-2, with D possibly matching TRBD1 (5 bases). V lost 1 base and J lost 2, with 8 bases in between. Germline assignment: CDR1 SEHNR and CDR2 FQNEAQ (reference sequence). The CDR3 covers 14 residues. The CDR3 here is CASSLEGMNYGYTF. The CDR3 DNA follows: TGTGCCAGCAGCTTAGAGGGGATGAACTATGGCTACACCTTC.

The V and J genes are TRBV4-1 and TRBJ2-5; D ambiguous. CDR1 and CDR2 (germline): MGHRA, YSYEKL. V lost 0 bases, J lost 5 bases, and 16 bases lay in between. The CDR3 covers 16 residues. The CDR3 loop is CASSQDGDTSFETQYF. The DNA of the CDR3 is TGCGCCAGCAGCCAAGATGGCGACACTTCCTTTGAGACCCAGTACTTC.

The chain is built from TRBV15 and TRBJ1-5; TRBD1 matches 9 bases. The germline V gene has CDR1 LNHNV and CDR2 YYDKDF (reference sequence). With 6 bases clipped from V and 4 bases from J, the junction kept 16 bases outside the gene matches. There are 18 residues in the CDR3. The CDR3 sequence is CATSTASGTGTLNQPQHF. The CDR3 DNA reads as TGTGCCACCAGTACAGCTTCCGGGACAGGGACTTTGAATCAGCCCCAGCATTTT.

A few counts support this clone. The chain couples TRBV29-1 to TRBJ2-1; tentatively, D is TRBD2 (5 bases). Trimming took 4 bases from V and 6 from J, leaving 22 bases between them. The germline gives CDR1 SQVTM, CDR2 ANQGSEA. The CDR3 length is 16 residues. This chain's CDR3 is CSVGAVLGVSGNEQFF. As DNA, the CDR3 is TGCAGCGTTGGGGCGGTCCTGGGAGTGTCGGGCAATGAGCAGTTCTTC.

This clone was counted only a few times. The rearrangement uses TRBV6-1 and TRBJ1-4; no definite D call. Germline CDR1 reads MNHNS; CDR2 reads SASEGT. This CDR3 region has 15 residues. Deletions cut 3 bases from V and 5 bases from J, with 13 bases between. The DNA of the CDR3 is TGTGCCAGCAGTGAGGAGGGTCTACCGAATGAAAAACTGTTTTTT. This sequence encodes CASSEEGLPNEKLFF.

The chain joins TRBV6-4 to TRBJ1-5; TRBD1 matches at 8 bases. CDR1 is MRHNA and CDR2 is SNTAGT in the germline V gene. This CDR3 region has 15 residues. V trimming: 4 bases; J trimming: 5 bases; junction bases outside the gene matches: 7. The CDR3 DNA is TGTGCCAGCAGTGTCCTGGACAGGGCCCATCAGCCCCAGCATTTT. Protein sequence: CASSVLDRAHQPQHF.

The chain joins TRBV25-1 to TRBJ2-7; TRBD1 is a possible D gene (6 bases). The CDR3 length is 13 residues. The V end lost 0 bases, the J end lost 5 bases, and 8 bases lay between the germline ends. Germline assignment: CDR1 MGHDK and CDR2 SYGVNS. This CDR3 is CASSEYKGDEQYF. In DNA form, the CDR3 reads TGTGCCAGCAGTGAATATAAGGGGGACGAGCAGTACTTC.

The rearrangement uses TRBV6-4 and TRBJ1-2; TRBD1 might be the D (6 bases). Per germline, CDR1 MRHNA and CDR2 SNTAGT. The CDR3 is 13 residues long. Trimming removed 6 bases from V and 8 bases from J, with 16 bases in between. The CDR3 sequence is CASSSNRESGYTF. The CDR3 DNA reads TGTGCCAGCAGCTCAAACAGGGAGAGCGGCTACACCTTC.

The table lists this clone with a few counts. The chain links TRBV5-1 to TRBJ2-3; 11 nucleotides line up with TRBD1. The CDR3 spans 16 residues. Germline V lookup: CDR1 SGHRS, CDR2 YFSETQ. The V and J ends lost 4 bases and 1 base, in that order; junction bases with no gene match: 5. CDR3 nucleotides: TGCGCCAGCAGCACAGGGACAGGGGGAGGCACAGATACGCAGTATTTT. Encoded protein: CASSTGTGGGTDTQYF.

The chain joins TRBV4-1 to TRBJ1-5, with D perhaps TRBD1 (6 bases). Trimming pared 3 bases from V and 4 bases from J, leaving 13 bases between. Germline V gives CDR1 MGHRA, CDR2 YSYEKL. The CDR3 is made up of 15 amino acids. This CDR3 reads CASSQAGQLNQPQHF. The DNA of the CDR3 is TGCGCCAGCAGCCAGGCCGGACAGCTTAATCAGCCCCAGCATTTT.

V gene TRBV7-9 combines with J gene TRBJ2-2; 11 bases agree with TRBD1. This CDR3 has 16 residues. The V gene end was trimmed by 5 bases and the J gene end by 4 bases; junction bases not matched to a gene: 6. Germline assignment: CDR1 SEHNR and CDR2 FQNEAQ (reference sequence). The DNA of the CDR3 is TGTGCCAGCAGCCGCGGGGGACAGGGGGTCACCGGGGAGCTGTTTTTT. This translates into CASSRGGQGVTGELFF.

The chain links TRBV5-1 to TRBJ1-5; a weak D match, TRBD1 (5 bases). The CDR3 totals 13 residues. V lost 5 bases, J lost 2 bases, and 8 bases lay in between. The germline CDR1 and CDR2 sequences are SGHRS and YFSETQ. The CDR3: CASRGEGNQPQHF. CDR3 in DNA: TGCGCCAGCAGGGGGGAGGGCAATCAGCCCCAGCATTTT. Full variable domain (outside the CDR3, taken from reference TRBV5-1 and TRBJ1-5): KAGVTQTPRYLIKTRGQQVTLSCSPISGHRSVSWYQQTPGQGLQFLFEYFSETQRNKGNFPGRFSGRQFSNSRSEMNVSTLELGDSALYLCASRGEGNQPQHFGDGTRLSIL.

The sample holds a few counts of this clone. V gene TRBV4-1 combines with J gene TRBJ1-1, with TRBD1 matching over 7 bases. Germline CDR1 MGHRA, CDR2 YSYEKL. The trim removed 1 base at V and 4 bases at J, leaving 9 bases unmatched. This CDR3 has 16 amino acids. The CDR3 spells CASSQVNRGIGTEAFF. The CDR3 coding sequence is TGCGCCAGCAGCCAAGTGAACAGGGGTATTGGCACTGAAGCTTTCTTT.

The rearrangement joins TRBV6-5 to TRBJ2-7, with TRBD1 matching 8 bases. The CDR3 runs 15 residues. CDR1 MNHEY and CDR2 SVGAGI come from the germline V gene. V lost 2 bases to trimming and J lost 5 bases; unmatched junction nucleotides: 8. This CDR3 reads CASSYTRTGIDEQYF. CDR3 sequence (DNA): TGTGCCAGCAGTTACACCCGGACAGGGATCGACGAGCAGTACTTC.

The chain combines TRBV5-1 with TRBJ1-3; TRBD1 is a possible D gene (6 bases). The V end lost 4 bases, the J end lost 0 bases, and 11 bases lay between the germline ends. Germline lookup yields CDR1 SGHRS and CDR2 YFSETQ. The CDR3 sequence is 15 residues long. Written as DNA, the CDR3 is TGCGCCAGCAGCCAGGACAGCCTCTCTGGAAACACCATATATTTT. It specifies CASSQDSLSGNTIYF.

The J gene is TRBJ1-4, the V gene TRBV11-3, with D possibly matching TRBD1 (5 bases). The ends were cut back, 0 bases at V and 5 bases at J, with 10 bases in the middle. This CDR3 is 15 amino acids long. Germline values: CDR1 SGHNT, CDR2 YENEEA. The CDR3 DNA is TGTGCCAGCAGCTTAGACCAGGGCACAAATGAAAAACTGTTTTTT. This encodes CASSLDQGTNEKLFF.

This CDR3 reads CASGLVRGQGVRETQYF. CDR3 nucleotide sequence: TGTGCTAGTGGTTTGGTACGGGGACAGGGGGTAAGAGAGACCCAGTACTTC. This chain connects TRBV12-5 to TRBJ2-5, with 11 nucleotides matching TRBD1. CDR1 is LGHNT and CDR2 is FRNRAP in the germline V gene. The V gene end was trimmed by 0 bases and the J gene end by 4 bases; junction bases not matched to a gene: 7. This CDR3 comprises 17 residues.

The gene calls are TRBV7-2 and TRBJ1-6, with D possibly being TRBD1 (6 bases). This CDR3 is 15 amino acids long. V shed 2 bases and J shed 4 bases, with 9 bases lying between them. CDR1 is SGHTA, CDR2 FQGNSA, per germline. CDR3 nucleotides: TGTGCCAGCAGCTTATCTCAGGGGTATAATTCACCCCTCCACTTT. This sequence encodes CASSLSQGYNSPLHF.

The chain carries TRBV5-4 and TRBJ2-5; D is uncertain. Germline lookup yields CDR1 SGHNT and CDR2 YYREEE (reference sequence). This CDR3 has 13 residues. Deletions cut 0 bases from V and 3 bases from J, with 6 bases between. CDR3 bases: TGTGCCAGCAGCTTGGTTTCAGAAGAGACCCAGTACTTC. Amino acid sequence: CASSLVSEETQYF.

The chain uses TRBV5-1 and TRBJ2-1; 10 positions agree with TRBD1. The trim removed 0 bases at V and 1 base at J, leaving 4 bases unmatched. The CDR3 length is 17 residues. Germline V gene data show CDR1 as SGHRS and CDR2 as YFSETQ. CDR3 nucleotides: TGCGCCAGCAGCTTGGGGTGGACAGGGGGTTCCTACAATGAGCAGTTCTTC. Encoded protein: CASSLGWTGGSYNEQFF.

The J gene is TRBJ2-5, the V gene TRBV6-6; D may be TRBD2 (5 bases). Germline lookup yields CDR1 MNHNY and CDR2 SVGAGI (reference sequence). The CDR3 is made up of 13 amino acids. The V and J ends lost 5 bases and 3 bases respectively, with 10 bases between them. CDR3 sequence: CASSNYGEETQYF. CDR3 DNA: TGTGCCAGCAGTAATTACGGGGAAGAGACCCAGTACTTC.

This clone is a singleton in its sample. The J gene is TRBJ1-5, the V gene TRBV12-5; D unresolved. With 3 bases removed from V and 9 bases from J, the gap between germline ends came to 9 bases. Germline V gives CDR1 LGHNT, CDR2 FRNRAP. The CDR3 is 12 amino acids. The CDR3 spells CASGFGSPPQHF. The CDR3 DNA reads TGTGCTAGTGGTTTTGGGAGTCCGCCCCAGCATTTT.

The gene calls are TRBV23-1 and TRBJ2-7, with D maybe TRBD1 (6 bases). TRBV23-1 is an ORF; its function is uncertain. The CDR3 sequence is 18 residues long. V lost 2 bases to trimming and J lost 3 bases, with 23 bases between them. Here the CDR3 reads CASSQPQTWTDTYYEQYF. In DNA form, the CDR3 reads TGCGCCAGCAGTCAACCCCAAACGTGGACAGATACTTACTACGAGCAGTACTTC.

This clone was recorded only once. This chain uses TRBV2 with TRBJ1-1; the match to TRBD1 covers 8 bases. This CDR3 is 14 amino acids long. Unmatched junction bases numbered 4, after V lost 6 bases and J lost 1 base. Per the germline V gene, CDR1 is SNHLY and CDR2 is FYNNEI. CDR3 residues: CASRHGTGNTEAFF. The CDR3 nucleotides are TGTGCCAGCAGACACGGGACAGGGAACACTGAAGCTTTCTTT.

This clone was counted a few times. J is TRBJ2-7 and V is TRBV6-1; weak D call: TRBD2 (5 bases). The CDR3 loop spans 13 amino acids. CDR1 and CDR2 from the germline V gene are MNHNS and SASEGT. V gave up 10 bases and J gave up 0 bases, with 13 bases separating them. The CDR3 spells CAMGDWSSYEQYF. The CDR3 DNA is TGTGCCATGGGAGACTGGAGCTCCTACGAGCAGTACTTC.

The table lists this clone with a few counts. The V gene is TRBV5-1, the J gene TRBJ1-4; the D gene is possibly TRBD1 (5 bases). This CDR3 contains 14 residues. CDR1 SGHRS and CDR2 YFSETQ come from the germline V gene. V was trimmed by 7 bases and J by 3 bases, leaving 13 bases between them. The DNA of the CDR3 is TGCGCCAGCCATCGGGGGTCAGCTAATGAAAAACTGTTTTTT. This gives the protein CASHRGSANEKLFF.